This passage covers 23 T cell receptor beta chains from one sample sequenced in a study of CD8+CD57+ T cells in acquired aplastic anemia. TCR beta VDJ and CDR3 profiling used genomic DNA as template. TCRdb independently ran MiXCR on the reads; one entry per CDR3 protein. The sample includes under 350,000 distinct CDR3 sequences, approximately 55% seen only once; the top ten take 6.5% to 10%. Sequencing was performed on sorted CD4+, CD8+, or CD8+CD57+ T cells (not recorded which) from PBMCs. The source of these receptors is a human donor with severe aplastic anemia or a healthy control (not recorded which).

This chain joins TRBV7-2 and TRBJ2-1; TRBD2 aligns across 10 bases. After removal of 1 base from V and 5 bases from J, the junction contained 5 bases not matched to a gene. This CDR3 has 16 residues. The germline V gene encodes CDR1 SGHTA and CDR2 FQGNSA. CDR3 amino acids: CASSLGRTSGNNEQFF. CDR3 nucleotide sequence: TGTGCCAGCAGCTTAGGGCGCACTAGCGGGAACAATGAGCAGTTCTTC.

This clonotype was observed many times. J is TRBJ2-1 and V is TRBV7-9; weak D call: TRBD1 (6 bases). Germline V lookup: CDR1 SEHNR, CDR2 FQNEAQ (reference sequence). V was pared by 5 bases and J by 9 bases, with 17 bases between. The CDR3 runs to 14 residues. CDR3 loop: CASSPSGTRGEQFF. In DNA, the CDR3 is TGTGCCAGCAGCCCGTCCGGGACACGGGGTGAGCAGTTCTTC. Complete variable domain (other parts from reference TRBV7-9 and TRBJ2-1): DTGVSQNPRHKITKRGQNVTFRCDPISEHNRLYWYRQTLGQGPEFLTYFQNEAQLEKSRLLSDRFSAERPKGSFSTLEIQRTEQGDSAMYLCASSPSGTRGEQFFGPGTRLTVL.

This clonotype occurred many times. This chain connects TRBV11-2 to TRBJ1-2; D perhaps matches TRBD1 (5 bases). The length of the CDR3 is 15 residues. Trimming cost V 4 bases and J 6 bases, with 18 bases left between them. CDR1 and CDR2 from the germline V gene are SGHAT and FQNNGV. The CDR3 sequence: CASSSLRKGRDGYTF. The CDR3 bases are TGTGCCAGCAGCTCCCTACGCAAGGGGCGCGATGGCTACACCTTC. Variable domain in full (rest from reference TRBV11-2 and TRBJ1-2): EAGVAQSPRYKIIEKRQSVAFWCNPISGHATLYWYQQILGQGPKLLIQFQNNGVVDDSQLPKDRFSAERLKGVDSTLKIQPAKLEDSAVYLCASSSLRKGRDGYTFGSGTRLTVV.

This clonotype was counted at least ten times. The chain carries TRBV28 and TRBJ2-5; D not certain. Germline CDR1 is MDHEN and CDR2 is SYDVKM. The CDR3 runs 12 residues. V dropped 4 bases and J dropped 3 bases, with 6 bases sitting between them. The CDR3 nucleotides are TGTGCCAGCAGTTCCTCAGAAGAGACCCAGTACTTC. The encoded protein is CASSSSEETQYF.

In this sample, this clonotype turned up once. This sequence may be a read error, since a much larger clone differs from it by one base. The rearrangement joins TRBV4-3 to TRBJ1-4; weak D call: TRBD1 (5 bases). V lost 1 base and J 8 bases, leaving 17 bases between the germline ends. Germline-derived CDR1 and CDR2 are LGHNA and YSLEER. The CDR3 extends over 16 amino acids. In nucleotides, the CDR3 is TGCGCCAGCAGCCAAGGGCCCCCGGGGGTACGGGAAAAACTGTTTTTT. Its protein is CASSQGPPGVREKLFF.

This clonotype was observed a few times. The chain joins TRBV7-2 to TRBJ1-1; TRBD1 is a possible D gene (6 bases). V was trimmed by 5 bases and J by 3 bases, leaving 19 bases between them. Germline CDR1 and CDR2: SGHTA and FQGNSA. This CDR3 is 16 amino acids long. The DNA of the CDR3 is TGTGCCAGCAGCCCCTTGACAGGTGGAGCGGACACTGAAGCTTTCTTT. This encodes CASSPLTGGADTEAFF.

The J gene is TRBJ1-6, the V gene TRBV5-1; D unresolved. The CDR3 contains 11 residues. Trimming shortened V by 4 bases and J by 12 bases, and 8 bases separated the two germline ends. Germline V lookup: CDR1 SGHRS, CDR2 YFSETQ. The CDR3 protein is CASSPEGPLHF. The CDR3 DNA reads as TGCGCCAGCAGCCCCGAAGGACCCCTCCACTTT.

The chain carries TRBV12-3 or TRBV12-4 and TRBJ2-6; D is undetermined. The CDR3 length is 13 residues. V lost 6 bases and J 4 bases, leaving 7 bases between the germline ends. The CDR3 bases are TGTGCCAGCAGCGTGCGAGGGGCCAACGTCCTGACTTTC. Protein product: CASSVRGANVLTF.

This clonotype was detected many times. The chain uses TRBV10-3 and TRBJ2-3; D may be TRBD2 (6 bases). In germline, CDR1 is ENHRY, CDR2 SYGVKD. Trimming took 3 bases from V and 5 from J, leaving 15 bases between them. The CDR3 sequence is 15 residues long. The CDR3 protein is CAISELLATQDTQYF. In nucleotides, the CDR3 is TGTGCCATCAGTGAACTACTAGCAACACAAGATACGCAGTATTTT.

The chain couples TRBV5-1 to TRBJ2-5, with 10 positions matching TRBD2. The germline V gene encodes CDR1 SGHRS and CDR2 YFSETQ. Trimming at V came to 7 bases and at J to 4 bases, leaving 4 bases not matched to a gene. The CDR3 contains 13 residues. The CDR3 here is CASWLAGAETQYF. CDR3 in DNA: TGCGCCAGCTGGCTAGCGGGGGCAGAGACCCAGTACTTC.

This clonotype was seen many times. V usage is TRBV20-1 and J usage is TRBJ2-4, with 11 positions matching TRBD1. The length of the CDR3 is 15 residues. V lost 5 bases to trimming and J lost 6 bases; unmatched junction nucleotides: 9. Germline values: CDR1 DFQATT, CDR2 SNEGSKA (reference sequence). CDR3 bases: TGCAGTGCTTCACGGACAGGGGGCTCGTTAAACATTCAGTACTTC. This translates into CSASRTGGSLNIQYF.

This sequence joins TRBV7-2 and TRBJ1-1; a possible D gene is TRBD1 (5 bases). Per the germline V gene, CDR1 is SGHTA and CDR2 is FQGNSA. CDR3 length equals 11 residues. Trimming took off 5 bases at V and 10 bases at J, with 11 bases between the two ends. CDR3 DNA sequence: TGTGCCAGCAGCGGCAGGGCGGTAGCTTTCTTT. This gives the protein CASSGRAVAFF.

This CDR3 is CASSIQGAATEAFF. The CDR3 bases are TGTGCCAGTAGTATACAGGGGGCGGCCACTGAAGCTTTCTTT. This chain connects TRBV19 to TRBJ1-1, with 8 bases matching TRBD1. V shed 2 bases, J shed 4 bases, and the junction held 3 bases outside the gene matches. Germline-derived CDR1 and CDR2 are LNHDA and SQIVND (reference sequence). The CDR3 is 14 amino acids.

The chain has TRBV7-3 and TRBJ2-7; TRBD2 aligns across 7 bases. From germline, CDR1 is SGHTA and CDR2 FQGTGA. CDR3 length: 15 amino acids. The V gene end was trimmed by 1 base and the J gene end by 5 bases; junction bases not matched to a gene: 8. The CDR3 DNA reads as TGTGCCAGCAGCTTAAAAACAAGCGGGATAAACGAGCAGTACTTC. Translated, it gives CASSLKTSGINEQYF.

This clonotype was picked up many times. The chain has TRBV7-9 and TRBJ1-2; D unclear. Germline CDR1 is SEHNR and CDR2 is FQNEAQ (reference sequence). The germline V and J ends were trimmed by 3 bases and 1 base, with 12 bases remaining between them. The CDR3 contains 15 residues. The CDR3 loop reads CASSFVGTRNYGYTF. DNA of the CDR3: TGTGCCAGCAGCTTTGTCGGCACCCGTAACTATGGCTACACCTTC.

This clonotype was observed many times. The J gene is TRBJ2-5, the V gene TRBV20-1; 13 bases are shared with TRBD2. This CDR3 is 15 amino acids long. The J segment lost 5 bases and the V segment lost 5 bases, leaving 8 bases of the junction unmatched. Germline V gives CDR1 DFQATT, CDR2 SNEGSKA (reference sequence). CDR3 DNA sequence: TGCAGTGCTCTTGGACTAGCGGGGGAGGGGGAGACCCAGTACTTC. Protein: CSALGLAGEGETQYF.

This clonotype was picked up a small number of times. The V and J genes are TRBV7-9 and TRBJ2-5; 9 bases map to TRBD1. V lost 5 bases, J lost 4 bases, and 8 bases stayed unmatched. The germline V gene has CDR1 SEHNR and CDR2 FQNEAQ (reference sequence). The CDR3 has 15 amino acids. The CDR3 nucleotides read TGTGCCAGCAGCCCTCGGACAGGGGATGTAGAGACCCAGTACTTC. Translated, it gives CASSPRTGDVETQYF.

This clonotype has a count of ten or more. V gene TRBV3-1 combines with J gene TRBJ2-7, with D possibly being TRBD2 (7 bases). Germline V gene data show CDR1 as LGHDT and CDR2 as YNNKEL (reference sequence). There are 15 residues in the CDR3. V dropped 0 bases and J dropped 3 bases, with 12 bases sitting between them. In nucleotides, the CDR3 is TGTGCCAGCAGCCAAGATTTGAGGGGGGGCTACGAGCAGTACTTC. Protein product: CASSQDLRGGYEQYF.

The chain links TRBV29-1 to TRBJ2-3; 7 nucleotides agree with TRBD1. The trim removed 4 bases at V and 0 bases at J, leaving 7 bases unmatched. The germline gives CDR1 SQVTM, CDR2 ANQGSEA. The CDR3 totals 15 residues. Here the CDR3 DNA reads TGCAGCGTTGTTCCGGACAGGACTAGCACAGATACGCAGTATTTT. Translating it yields CSVVPDRTSTDTQYF.

This chain uses TRBV2 with TRBJ2-3, with 11 bases identical to TRBD2. Trimming took 6 bases from V and 5 from J; bases not matched to a gene: 13. CDR3 length: 17 amino acids. Germline-derived CDR1 and CDR2 are SNHLY and FYNNEI. This CDR3 reads CASRSGLAVQRGDTQYF. DNA of the CDR3: TGTGCCAGCAGATCGGGACTAGCGGTCCAACGCGGAGATACGCAGTATTTT. Filled out from reference TRBV2 and TRBJ2-3, the complete variable domain reads EPEVTQTPSHQVTQMGQEVILRCVPISNHLYFYWYRQILGQKVEFLVSFYNNEISEKSEIFDDQFSVERPDGSNFTLKIRSTKLEDSAMYFCASRSGLAVQRGDTQYFGPGTRLTVL.

The CDR3 sequence: CASSRTSGNTEAFF. The CDR3 DNA reads as TGTGCCAGCAGCCGAACCTCCGGAAACACTGAAGCTTTCTTT. The gene calls are TRBV7-9 and TRBJ1-1, with unresolved D. Germline CDR1 is SEHNR and CDR2 is FQNEAQ (reference sequence). Trimming took 5 bases from V and 2 from J, leaving 12 bases between them. The CDR3 runs to 14 residues.

The V and J genes are TRBV7-9 and TRBJ2-1, with 8 bases lining up with TRBD1. CDR1 and CDR2 (germline): SEHNR, FQNEAQ (reference sequence). CDR3 length equals 16 residues. V lost 5 bases, J lost 5 bases, and 11 bases stayed unmatched. The CDR3 is CASSARQGIRNNEQFF. For the CDR3, the DNA is TGTGCCAGCAGCGCCCGACAGGGGATAAGGAACAATGAGCAGTTCTTC.

As to this clonotype: At one end, the junction sequence differs from germline, possibly due to a read error. The V call is TRBV5-1, the J call TRBJ2-7, with TRBD2 matching over 11 bases. From germline, CDR1 is SGHRS and CDR2 YFSETQ. The CDR3 sequence is 16 residues long. Written as DNA, the CDR3 is TGTGCCAGCAGCTTACCGAGTAGCGGGGGGGGCTACGAGCAGTACTTC. It specifies CASSLPSSGGGYEQYF. The full variable domain, in which reference TRBV5-1 and TRBJ2-7 provide the parts outside the CDR3, is KAGVTQTPRYLIKTRGQQVTLSCSPISGHRSVSWYQQTPGQGLQFLFEYFSETQRNKGNFPGRFSGRQFSNSRSEMNVSTLELGDSALYLCASSLPSSGGGYEQYFGPGTRLTVT.